The 25 T cell receptor beta chains reported below all come from one sample, sequenced in a study of blood T cells in healthy people across ages. The second PCR ran about 7 to 12 cycles with a sample-barcoded 5' primer and J-beta primers. One entry per CDR3 protein, called by TCRdb with MiXCR from the 5' RACE reads. Of hundreds of thousands of distinct CDR3 sequences listed, about 54% are singletons. The sample was blood. The origin of the receptors is a man aged 55-75 years in good health.

This clonotype has just a few counts. The V and J genes are TRBV28 and TRBJ2-7; 8 bases line up with TRBD1. Trimming removed 7 bases from V and 4 bases from J; junction bases left unmatched: 9. The CDR3 is made up of 14 amino acids. Per germline, CDR1 MDHEN and CDR2 SYDVKM. This chain's CDR3 is CASMGGTGSYEQYF. CDR3 DNA: TGTGCCAGCATGGGCGGGACAGGATCATACGAGCAGTACTTC. Combining the CDR3 with reference TRBV28 and TRBJ2-7 gives the whole variable domain DVKVTQSSRYLVKRTGEKVFLECVQDMDHENMFWYRQDPGLGLRLIYFSYDVKMKEKGDIPEGYSVSREKKERFSLILESASTNQTSMYLCASMGGTGSYEQYFGPGTRLTVT.

The genes are TRBV1 and TRBJ2-4; no check of the table's D call, TRBD2, against the DNA was made. TRBV1 is marked as a pseudogene. The CDR3 runs 19 residues. The CDR3 reads CTSSQPGLAGALAKNIQYF. CDR3 coding DNA: TGCACCAGCAGCCAACCGGGACTAGCGGGGGCGCTAGCCAAAAACATTCAGTACTTC.

This clonotype appeared a few times. V and J are TRBV2 and TRBJ2-5; D gene uncertain. The V end lost 4 bases, the J end lost 5 bases, and 8 bases lay between the germline ends. CDR1 and CDR2 from the germline V gene are SNHLY and FYNNEI. The CDR3 sequence is 12 residues long. CDR3 DNA: TGTGCCAGCAGTGTAGCAGTGGAGACCCAGTACTTC. Protein: CASSVAVETQYF.

This clonotype has more than one count but fewer than ten. The chain has TRBV21-1 and TRBJ2-7; the table's TRBD1 call for D was not verified on the DNA. TRBV21-1 is designated a pseudogene. The CDR3 length is 15 residues. The CDR3 DNA is TGTGCCAGCAGCAATAGGAGGGGGCATAACTACGAGCAGTACTTC. It specifies CASSNRRGHNYEQYF.

This chain links TRBV20-1 with TRBJ1-4, with TRBD1 as a possible D gene (5 bases). Between the trimmed V and J ends, which lost 5 bases and 7 bases, there was a span of 17 bases. Germline V gene sequence: CDR1 DFQATT, CDR2 SNEGSKA (reference sequence). This CDR3 has 14 residues. The CDR3 loop is CSAPRGGISEKLFF. CDR3 coding DNA: TGCAGTGCTCCCCGTGGGGGAATCAGTGAAAAACTGTTTTTT.

The chain couples TRBV12-3 or TRBV12-4 to TRBJ2-5, with D possibly being TRBD2 (5 bases). V lost 6 bases and J lost 5, with 22 bases in between. The CDR3 runs to 16 residues. The DNA for the CDR3 is TGTGCCAGCAGGTCCCAGAGGAGACTAAGCGGCGAGACCCAGTACTTC. This gives the protein CASRSQRRLSGETQYF.

This clonotype was recorded once. This chain links TRBV15 with TRBJ2-7, with D unresolved. Trimming removed 0 bases at V and 4 bases at J, with 7 bases between. Germline loops: CDR1 LNHNV, CDR2 YYDKDF (reference sequence). The CDR3 length is 13 residues. The CDR3 sequence: CATSRDIGYEQYF. CDR3 DNA: TGTGCCACCAGCAGAGATATAGGTTACGAGCAGTACTTC.

The chain links TRBV27 to TRBJ2-3; D could derive from TRBD1 or TRBD2 (5 bases each). Between the trimmed V and J ends, which lost 3 bases and 2 bases, there was a span of 21 bases. The length of the CDR3 is 18 residues. Germline V gene sequence: CDR1 MNHEY, CDR2 SMNVEV (reference sequence). Written as DNA, the CDR3 is TGTGCCAGCAGTTTGGGGGTAGGACAAAACCCGACCACAGATACGCAGTATTTT. Translating it yields CASSLGVGQNPTTDTQYF.

This clonotype was recorded a few times. The chain uses TRBV7-9 and TRBJ1-2; tentative D call: TRBD1 (6 bases). Per the germline V gene, CDR1 is SEHNR and CDR2 is FQNEAQ (reference sequence). The CDR3 contains 14 residues. The V end lost 2 bases, the J end lost 8 bases, and 15 bases lay between the germline ends. Written as DNA, the CDR3 is TGTGCCAGCAGCTTACCAGGGGTAAAAAAAGGCTACACCTTC. Translating it yields CASSLPGVKKGYTF.

There are a few counts of this clonotype. The CDR3, as DNA: TGCAGTGCTAGCGAGGGCCCCAATGAAAAACTGTTTTTT. Protein sequence: CSASEGPNEKLFF. The genes are TRBV20-1 and TRBJ1-4; D gene uncertain. V was trimmed by 3 bases and J by 5 bases, leaving 10 bases between them. Germline V gene lookup returns CDR1 DFQATT and CDR2 SNEGSKA (reference sequence). The CDR3 extends over 13 amino acids.

CDR3 sequence: CSVTGTTSYNEQFF. The CDR3 coding sequence is TGCAGCGTGACCGGGACTACCTCCTACAATGAGCAGTTCTTC. The rearrangement links TRBV29-1 to TRBJ2-1; TRBD2 matches 7 bases. V shed 6 bases, J shed 0 bases, and the junction held 5 bases outside the gene matches. CDR1 is SQVTM, CDR2 ANQGSEA, per germline. This CDR3 contains 14 residues.

The DNA for the CDR3 is TGTGCCAGCAGTTTGAGATGGAAAGGAGGAGAGCAGTACTTC. Translating it yields CASSLRWKGGEQYF. The rearrangement joins TRBV12-3 or TRBV12-4 to TRBJ2-5; D is possibly TRBD2 (5 bases). Trimming stripped 3 bases from V and 11 bases from J, with 19 bases between. CDR3 length equals 14 residues.

The rearrangement links TRBV20-1 to TRBJ2-1, with 8 bases lining up with TRBD2. Germline-derived CDR1 and CDR2 are DFQATT and SNEGSKA (reference sequence). The junction had 4 bases not matched to a gene; V was cut back by 0 bases and J by 3 bases. This CDR3 region has 15 residues. The CDR3 DNA follows: TGCAGTGCTAGAGATCCGGGACTAGACTACAATGAGCAGTTCTTC. This gives the protein CSARDPGLDYNEQFF.

This clonotype was detected a few times. The gene calls are TRBV10-3 and TRBJ2-1; 11 nucleotides agree with TRBD1. From germline, CDR1 is ENHRY and CDR2 SYGVKD. This CDR3 is 13 amino acids long. V shed 7 bases, J shed 8 bases, and the junction held 4 bases outside the gene matches. For the CDR3, the DNA is TGTGCCATCACTGGACAGGGGGCAGATGAGCAGTTCTTC. Amino acid sequence: CAITGQGADEQFF.

V usage is TRBV7-9 and J usage is TRBJ2-5, with TRBD2 matching 11 bases. Per germline, CDR1 SEHNR and CDR2 FQNEAQ (reference sequence). The CDR3 has 16 amino acids. Germline trimming cut 5 bases from V and 5 bases from J; bases unmatched to any gene: 10. The CDR3 nucleotides read TGTGCCAGCAGCATCGGACTAGCGGGTGCTGGCGAGACCCAGTACTTC. As protein: CASSIGLAGAGETQYF. Together with reference TRBV7-9 and TRBJ2-5, the CDR3 gives the full variable domain: DTGVSQNPRHKITKRGQNVTFRCDPISEHNRLYWYRQTLGQGPEFLTYFQNEAQLEKSRLLSDRFSAERPKGSFSTLEIQRTEQGDSAMYLCASSIGLAGAGETQYFGPGTRLLVL.

In this sample, this clonotype turned up a few times. The chain has TRBV20-1 and TRBJ1-1, with no clear D. Germline V gene data show CDR1 as DFQATT and CDR2 as SNEGSKA (reference sequence). V was cut by 3 bases and J by 3 bases, with 14 bases left in between. The CDR3 runs to 14 residues. The CDR3 here is CSARRAGEDTEAFF. CDR3 bases: TGCAGTGCTAGGAGGGCCGGGGAGGACACTGAAGCTTTCTTT.

The V call is TRBV4-1, the J call TRBJ2-7; D is perhaps TRBD2 (6 bases). The CDR3 totals 16 residues. Germline V lookup: CDR1 MGHRA, CDR2 YSYEKL. With 1 base removed from V and 4 bases from J, the gap between germline ends came to 17 bases. CDR3 nucleotides: TGCGCCAGCAGCCAAGGTCTAGGGACTCTCGCTTACGAGCAGTACTTC. Residues: CASSQGLGTLAYEQYF.

The chain employs TRBV5-1 and TRBJ1-1; tentatively, D is TRBD1 (5 bases). V was clipped by 2 bases and J by 0 bases, with 17 bases between them. The CDR3 has 17 amino acids. Germline V CDR1 and CDR2: SGHRS, YFSETQ. CDR3 loop: CASSFLGGGPVNTEAFF. Written as DNA, the CDR3 is TGCGCCAGCAGCTTCCTCGGGGGGGGACCCGTGAACACTGAAGCTTTCTTT.

The chain joins TRBV12-3 or TRBV12-4 to TRBJ1-6; TRBD1 agrees at 7 bases. J was trimmed by 9 bases and V by 5 bases; bases with no gene match: 1. CDR3 size: 12 residues. In nucleotides, the CDR3 is TGTGCCAGCAGTGACAGGGCTTCACCCCTCCACTTT. Its protein is CASSDRASPLHF.

This clonotype was seen more than once but under ten times. The J gene is TRBJ2-5, the V gene TRBV20-1; D is unclear. Germline V gene lookup returns CDR1 DFQATT and CDR2 SNEGSKA (reference sequence). V dropped 5 bases and J dropped 2 bases, with 9 bases sitting between them. The CDR3 loop spans 12 amino acids. CDR3 sequence reads: CSADDLQETQYF. In nucleotides, the CDR3 is TGCAGTGCTGACGACTTACAAGAGACCCAGTACTTC.

The chain recombines TRBV7-7 with TRBJ2-5, with D perhaps TRBD1 or TRBD2 (6 bases each). The length of the CDR3 is 14 residues. With 5 bases removed from V and 6 bases from J, the gap between germline ends came to 16 bases. Germline V lookup: CDR1 SSHAT, CDR2 FNYEAQ (reference sequence). The chain's CDR3 is CASSPTGGPKTQYF. DNA for the CDR3: TGTGCCAGCAGCCCGACTGGGGGGCCGAAGACCCAGTACTTC.

V and J are TRBV18 and TRBJ2-5; the match to TRBD1 covers 10 bases. The J call is doubtful: the DNA matches TRBJ2-7 better. Germline loops: CDR1 KGHSH, CDR2 LQKENI. The CDR3 totals 14 residues. CDR3 in amino acids: CASSPTGGDYEQYF. The CDR3 bases are TGTGCCAGCTCACCGACAGGGGGCGATTACGAGCAGTACTTC.

A remark on this clonotype: A clone one base away is much larger, so this may be a read error. This chain uses TRBV12-3 or TRBV12-4 with TRBJ2-5; 7 nucleotides line up with TRBD2. The CDR3 extends over 11 amino acids. J lost 11 bases, V lost 8 bases, and 8 bases had no gene match. CDR3 protein: CASGGGDEQYF. The CDR3 DNA reads TGTGCCAGCGGGGGAGGGGATGAGCAGTACTTC.

This chain connects TRBV11-2 to TRBJ2-3; maybe TRBD2 (6 bases). The V end was cut by 4 bases, the J end by 0 bases, with 8 bases between. This CDR3 spans 14 amino acids. Per the germline V gene, CDR1 is SGHAT and CDR2 is FQNNGV. This chain's CDR3 is CASSSSVSTDTQYF. Written as DNA, the CDR3 is TGTGCCAGCAGCTCTAGCGTTAGCACAGATACGCAGTATTTT.

CDR3 amino acids: CSVDFGSDTQYF. CDR3 DNA: TGCAGCGTTGATTTCGGGTCGGATACGCAGTATTTT. The chain uses TRBV29-1 and TRBJ2-3; D is unclear. This CDR3 is 12 amino acids long. Per germline, CDR1 SQVTM and CDR2 ANQGSEA. V lost 3 bases and J 6 bases, leaving 10 bases between the germline ends.